The T cell receptor (beta chain) under discussion was sequenced for a study of control samples from healthy donors and cancer patients. CDR1 is KGHSH, CDR2 LQKENI, per germline. V shed 4 bases, J shed 2 bases, and the junction held 5 bases outside the gene matches. The CDR3 covers 15 residues. Sequencing used immunoSEQ multiplex PCR; TCRdb keeps in-frame clones, though not all of them. The data contain some 100,000 clones, 85% to 90% of them singletons. This receptor was obtained from a man aged 30 to 39 in good health. Sample: blood. The chain couples TRBV18 to TRBJ2-1; 7 nucleotides line up with TRBD2. Here the CDR3 DNA reads TGTGCCAGCTCACACACTAGCGAGACCTACAATGAGCAGTTCTTC. Translation gives CASSHTSETYNEQFF.